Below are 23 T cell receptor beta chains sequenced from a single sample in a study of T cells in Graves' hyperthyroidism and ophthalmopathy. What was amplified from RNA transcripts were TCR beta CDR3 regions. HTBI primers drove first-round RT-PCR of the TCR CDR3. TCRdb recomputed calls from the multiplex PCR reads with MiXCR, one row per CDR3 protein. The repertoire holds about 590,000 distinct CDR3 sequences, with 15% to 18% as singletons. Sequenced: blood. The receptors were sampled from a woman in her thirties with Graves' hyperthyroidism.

This CDR3 is CASQGDTVAYEQYF. The CDR3 DNA is TGTGCCAGCCAAGGGGACACCGTCGCCTACGAGCAGTACTTC. The V and J genes are TRBV7-9 and TRBJ2-7, with D maybe TRBD1 (6 bases). Germline V lookup: CDR1 SEHNR, CDR2 FQNEAQ (reference sequence). V was trimmed by 8 bases and J by 2 bases, leaving 16 bases between them. The length of the CDR3 is 14 residues.

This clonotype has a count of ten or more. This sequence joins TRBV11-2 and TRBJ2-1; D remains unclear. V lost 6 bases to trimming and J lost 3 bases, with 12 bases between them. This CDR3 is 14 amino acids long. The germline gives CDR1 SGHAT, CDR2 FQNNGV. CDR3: CASSLQSFYNEQFF. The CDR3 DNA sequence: TGTGCCAGCAGTTTACAGAGTTTCTACAATGAGCAGTTCTTC.

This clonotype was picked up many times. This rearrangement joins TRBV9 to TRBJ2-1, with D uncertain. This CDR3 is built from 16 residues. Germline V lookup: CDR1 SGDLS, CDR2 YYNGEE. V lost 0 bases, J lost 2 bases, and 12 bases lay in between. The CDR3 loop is CASSVVAANAYNEQFF. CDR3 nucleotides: TGTGCCAGCAGCGTAGTCGCCGCTAACGCCTACAATGAGCAGTTCTTC.

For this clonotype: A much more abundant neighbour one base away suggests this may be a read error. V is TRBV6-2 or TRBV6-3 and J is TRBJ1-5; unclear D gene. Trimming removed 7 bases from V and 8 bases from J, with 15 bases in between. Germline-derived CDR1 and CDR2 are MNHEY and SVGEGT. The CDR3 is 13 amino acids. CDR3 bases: TGTGCCAGCATTCCGACGGGAAGGGAGCCCCAGCATTTT. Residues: CASIPTGREPQHF.

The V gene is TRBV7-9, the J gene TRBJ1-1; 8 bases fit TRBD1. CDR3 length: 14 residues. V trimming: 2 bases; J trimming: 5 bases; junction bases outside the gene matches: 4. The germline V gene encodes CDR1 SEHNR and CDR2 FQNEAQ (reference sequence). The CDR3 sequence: CASSLWTGITEAFF. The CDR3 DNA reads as TGTGCCAGCAGCTTATGGACAGGGATAACTGAAGCTTTCTTT.

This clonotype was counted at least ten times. The CDR3 is CASGGTHSNQPQHF. In DNA, the CDR3 is TGTGCCAGCGGAGGGACACATAGCAATCAGCCCCAGCATTTT. The gene calls are TRBV6-1 and TRBJ1-5, with D possibly TRBD1 on 6 matching bases. The CDR3 runs to 14 residues. The germline V gene has CDR1 MNHNS and CDR2 SASEGT. Trimming cost V 8 bases and J 0 bases, with 11 bases left between them.

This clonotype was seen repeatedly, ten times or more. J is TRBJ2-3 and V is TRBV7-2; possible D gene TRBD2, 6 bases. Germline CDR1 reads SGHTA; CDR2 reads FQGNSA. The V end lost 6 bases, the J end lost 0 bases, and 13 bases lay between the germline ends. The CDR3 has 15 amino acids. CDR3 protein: CASSISGLSTDTQYF. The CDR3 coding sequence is TGTGCCAGCAGTATTAGCGGATTAAGCACAGATACGCAGTATTTT.

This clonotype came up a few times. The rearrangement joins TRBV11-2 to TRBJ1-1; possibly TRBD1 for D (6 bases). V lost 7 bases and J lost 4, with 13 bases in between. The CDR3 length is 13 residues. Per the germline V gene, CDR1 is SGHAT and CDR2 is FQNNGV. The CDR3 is CASTLGGVTEAFF. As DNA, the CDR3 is TGTGCCAGCACCCTGGGGGGCGTCACTGAAGCTTTCTTT.

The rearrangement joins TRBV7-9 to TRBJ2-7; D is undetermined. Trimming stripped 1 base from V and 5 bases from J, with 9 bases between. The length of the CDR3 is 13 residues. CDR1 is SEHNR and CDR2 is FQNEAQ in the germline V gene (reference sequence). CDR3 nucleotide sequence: TGTGCCAGCAGCTTAGAAGTGGATCACGAGCAGTACTTC. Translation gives CASSLEVDHEQYF.

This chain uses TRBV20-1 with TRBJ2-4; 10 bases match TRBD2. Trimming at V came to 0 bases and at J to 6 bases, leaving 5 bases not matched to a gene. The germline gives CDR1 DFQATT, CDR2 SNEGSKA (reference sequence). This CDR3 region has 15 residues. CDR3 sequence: CSARDPGTSVNIQYF. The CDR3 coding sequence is TGCAGTGCTAGAGATCCCGGGACTAGCGTAAACATTCAGTACTTC.

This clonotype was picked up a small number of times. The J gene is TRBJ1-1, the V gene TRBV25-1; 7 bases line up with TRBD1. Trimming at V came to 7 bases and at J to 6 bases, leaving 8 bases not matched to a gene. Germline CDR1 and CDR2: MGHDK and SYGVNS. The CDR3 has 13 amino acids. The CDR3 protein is CASNGRGVAEAFF. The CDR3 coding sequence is TGTGCCAGCAACGGCAGGGGGGTTGCTGAAGCTTTCTTT.

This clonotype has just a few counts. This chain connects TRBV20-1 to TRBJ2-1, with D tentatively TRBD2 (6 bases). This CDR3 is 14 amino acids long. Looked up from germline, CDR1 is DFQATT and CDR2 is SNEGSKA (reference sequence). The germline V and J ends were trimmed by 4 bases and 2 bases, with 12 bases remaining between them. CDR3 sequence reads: CSAMLSGAYNEQFF. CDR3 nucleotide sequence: TGCAGTGCTATGCTTAGCGGAGCCTACAATGAGCAGTTCTTC.

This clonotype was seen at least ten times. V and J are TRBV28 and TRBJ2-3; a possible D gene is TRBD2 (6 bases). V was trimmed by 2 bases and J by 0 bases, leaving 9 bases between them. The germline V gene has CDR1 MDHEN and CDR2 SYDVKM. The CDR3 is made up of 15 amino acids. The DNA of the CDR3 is TGTGCCAGCAGTTTACGGAGGGTGAGCACAGATACGCAGTATTTT. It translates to CASSLRRVSTDTQYF.

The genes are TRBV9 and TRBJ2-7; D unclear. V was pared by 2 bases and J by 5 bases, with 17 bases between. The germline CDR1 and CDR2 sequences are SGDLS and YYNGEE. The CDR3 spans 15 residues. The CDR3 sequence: CASSVGSSGPDEQYF. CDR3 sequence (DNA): TGTGCCAGCAGCGTCGGCTCTTCAGGTCCGGACGAGCAGTACTTC.

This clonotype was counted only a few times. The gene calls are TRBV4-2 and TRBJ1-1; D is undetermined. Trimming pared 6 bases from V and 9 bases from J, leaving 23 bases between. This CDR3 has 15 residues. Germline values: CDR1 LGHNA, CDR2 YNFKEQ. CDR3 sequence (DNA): TGTGCCAGCAGTCACCACCTGTCAGAGGGCCATCAAGCTTTCTTT. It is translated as CASSHHLSEGHQAFF.

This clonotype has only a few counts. The CDR3 region has the DNA TGTGCCAGCAGCCAAGCTCGGGCTTATTCAACAGATACGCAGTATTTT. Translating gives CASSQARAYSTDTQYF. This rearrangement joins TRBV3-1 to TRBJ2-3, with D uncertain. The CDR3 loop spans 16 amino acids. The ends were cut back, 1 base at V and 3 bases at J, with 14 bases in the middle. Germline assignment: CDR1 LGHDT and CDR2 YNNKEL (reference sequence).

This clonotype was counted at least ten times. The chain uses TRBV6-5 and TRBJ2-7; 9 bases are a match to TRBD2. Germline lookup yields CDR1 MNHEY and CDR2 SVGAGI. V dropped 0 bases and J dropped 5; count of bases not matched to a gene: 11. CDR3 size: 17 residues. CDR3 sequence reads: CASSYSPASSGINEQYF. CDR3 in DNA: TGTGCCAGCAGTTACTCGCCGGCGTCTAGCGGGATTAACGAGCAGTACTTC.

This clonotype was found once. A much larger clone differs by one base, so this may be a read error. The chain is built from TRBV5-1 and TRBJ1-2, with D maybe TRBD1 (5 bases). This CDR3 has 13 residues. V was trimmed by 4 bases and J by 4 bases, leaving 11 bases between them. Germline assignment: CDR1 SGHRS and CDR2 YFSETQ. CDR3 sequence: CASSQLGLYGYTF. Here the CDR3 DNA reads TGCGCCAGCAGCCAACTGGGGCTCTATGGCTACACCTTC.

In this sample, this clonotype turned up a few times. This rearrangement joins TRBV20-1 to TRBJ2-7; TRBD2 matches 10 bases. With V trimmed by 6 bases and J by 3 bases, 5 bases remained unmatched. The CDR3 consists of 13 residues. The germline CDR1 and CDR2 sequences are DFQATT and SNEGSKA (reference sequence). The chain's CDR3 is CSALAGVNYEQYF. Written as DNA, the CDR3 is TGCAGTGCCCTAGCGGGAGTCAACTACGAGCAGTACTTC.

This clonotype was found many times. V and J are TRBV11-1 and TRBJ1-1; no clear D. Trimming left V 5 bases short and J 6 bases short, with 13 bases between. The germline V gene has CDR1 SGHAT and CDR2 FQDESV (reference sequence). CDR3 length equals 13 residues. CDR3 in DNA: TGTGCCAGCAGCCCTAATAGCTGGGCTGAAGCTTTCTTT. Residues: CASSPNSWAEAFF.

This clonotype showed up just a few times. This chain's CDR3 is CASSHQTGTGSNQPQHF. CDR3 DNA sequence: TGTGCCAGCAGCCATCAAACGGGGACAGGGAGCAATCAGCCCCAGCATTTT. The V and J genes are TRBV5-5 and TRBJ1-5, with 9 bases fitting TRBD1. The germline V gene encodes CDR1 SGHKS and CDR2 YYEKEE (reference sequence). The CDR3 length is 17 residues. Trimming removed 4 bases from V and 1 base from J; junction bases left unmatched: 9. The entire variable domain, with the rest obtained from reference TRBV5-5 and TRBJ1-5, is as follows: DAGVTQSPTHLIKTRGQQVTLRCSPISGHKSVSWYQQVLGQGPQFIFQYYEKEERGRGNFPDRFSARQFPNYSSELNVNALLLGDSALYLCASSHQTGTGSNQPQHFGDGTRLSIL.

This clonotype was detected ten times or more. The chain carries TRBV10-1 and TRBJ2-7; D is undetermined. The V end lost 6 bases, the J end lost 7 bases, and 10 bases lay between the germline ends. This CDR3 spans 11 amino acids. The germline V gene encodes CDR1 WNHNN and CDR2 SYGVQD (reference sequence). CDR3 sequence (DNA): TGCGCCAGCAGCGGTCTAGGAGAGCAGTACTTC. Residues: CASSGLGEQYF.

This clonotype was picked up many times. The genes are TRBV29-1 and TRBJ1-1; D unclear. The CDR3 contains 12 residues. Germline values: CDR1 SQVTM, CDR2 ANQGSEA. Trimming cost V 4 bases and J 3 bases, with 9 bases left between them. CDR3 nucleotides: TGCAGCGTTGTCGTCGGTTACACTGAAGCTTTCTTT. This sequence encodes CSVVVGYTEAFF.